This T cell receptor (beta chain) was sequenced during a study of early T cells in non-severe SARS-CoV-2 infection. As for the study in general: Sequenced material consisted of bulk RNA (from unsorted whole blood), and chains were unpaired. Study-wide results and caveats: Using VDJdb, the matching emphasized anti-spike CD8 responses while missing private and CD4 specificities.

The CDR3 contains 15 residues. V was pared by 4 bases and J by 2 bases, with 5 bases of the junction left unmatched. The germline V gene encodes CDR1 SGHRS and CDR2 YFSETQ. Individual cDNA molecules each received unique molecular identifiers attached to them. MiXCR was run by TCRdb on the 5' RACE reads, yielding one entry per CDR3 protein. The sample shows 27,000 or so distinct CDR3 sequences, around 4.2% of them seen only once. There are a few counts of this clonotype. No antigen is known for it. The sequenced sample consisted of whole blood. The sequence was collected from an adult who was a healthcare worker with PCR-confirmed SARS-CoV-2 infection or an uninfected control (not recorded which). V is TRBV5-1 and J is TRBJ2-1; the match to TRBD1 covers 8 bases. The CDR3 coding sequence is TGCGCCAGCAGCGTGGACAGGGTCGCCTACAATGAGCAGTTCTTC. It is translated as CASSVDRVAYNEQFF.